The 30 T cell receptor beta chains listed next were all sequenced from one sample in a study of blood T cell repertoires in COVID-19. Measured with immunoSEQ multiplex PCR; TCRdb has only the in-frame clones, and not every one. The data hold 300,000 to 350,000 clones, with 75% to 95% observed a single time. Sequencing was done on a sample of peripheral blood. The receptor set was obtained from a woman aged 25 to 45 with COVID-19, enrolled during active disease.

The chain joins TRBV7-2 to TRBJ1-5, with TRBD1 identical over 7 bases. Germline CDR1 is SGHTA and CDR2 is FQGNSA. The CDR3 covers 15 residues. The ends lost 1 base at V and 7 bases at J; junction bases unmatched: 7. The CDR3 is CASSLVGQNSQPQHF. For the CDR3, the DNA is TGTGCCAGCAGCTTAGTGGGACAGAATAGCCAGCCCCAGCATTTT. Full variable domain (missing parts from reference TRBV7-2 and TRBJ1-5): GAGVSQSPSNKVTEKGKDVELRCDPISGHTALYWYRQSLGQGLEFLIYFQGNSAPDKSGLPSDRFSAERTGGSVSTLTIQRTQQEDSAVYLCASSLVGQNSQPQHFGDGTRLSIL.

The CDR3 DNA reads as TGTGCCAGCAGTTTTTACAGTCCCCAGAGCTACTACGAGCAGTACTTC. It encodes CASSFYSPQSYYEQYF. This chain joins TRBV28 and TRBJ2-7; the D is unclear. CDR3 length: 16 residues. The germline gives CDR1 MDHEN, CDR2 SYDVKM. V was cut by 3 bases and J by 3 bases, with 18 bases left in between.

The chain uses TRBV6-5 and TRBJ1-2, with 11 nucleotides matching TRBD1. Losses at the gene ends were 4 bases for V and 6 bases for J; bases not matched to a gene: 4. This CDR3 is built from 14 residues. Germline V gene sequence: CDR1 MNHEY, CDR2 SVGAGI. DNA of the CDR3: TGTGCCAGCAGTTGGGACAGGGGGGAGGATGGCTACACCTTC. Encoded protein: CASSWDRGEDGYTF.

With regard to this clone: The sample holds other DNA sequences that translate to the same CDR3. The chain carries TRBV27 and TRBJ2-5, with TRBD2 as a possible D gene (5 bases). The CDR3 contains 14 residues. CDR1 and CDR2 (germline): MNHEY, SMNVEV (reference sequence). Deletions cut 3 bases from V and 5 bases from J, with 13 bases between. DNA of the CDR3: TGTGCCAGCAGTTTGCGAGGGTTTGGGGAGACCCAGTACTTC. Its translation is CASSLRGFGETQYF.

The V and J genes are TRBV6-4 and TRBJ2-1; 8 positions match TRBD2. CDR3 length equals 17 residues. V was pared by 0 bases and J by 3 bases, with 7 bases of the junction left unmatched. Germline lookup yields CDR1 MRHNA and CDR2 SNTAGT. As DNA, the CDR3 is TGTGCCAGCAGTGACTCGAGCGTTACTAGCGGCTACAATGAGCAGTTCTTC. This codes for CASSDSSVTSGYNEQFF.

In its sample, this clone was seen once. The junction and the germline gene differ at one end; a read error may be behind it. The V and J genes are TRBV10-3 and TRBJ2-3, with TRBD2 matching 7 bases. In germline, CDR1 is ENHRY, CDR2 SYGVKD. The CDR3 loop spans 14 amino acids. The CDR3: CATLGRDSRDTQYF. CDR3 sequence (DNA): TGTGCCACCCTTGGGAGGGATAGCAGAGATACGCAGTATTTT.

The CDR3 coding sequence is TGTGCCAGCAGGGCTGGGACTAGTTGGTACGAGCAGTACTTC. Its translation is CASRAGTSWYEQYF. The chain employs TRBV2 and TRBJ2-7; 8 bases are shared with TRBD2. J gave up 4 bases and V 6 bases, and 8 bases lay outside the gene matches. There are 14 residues in the CDR3. CDR1 SNHLY and CDR2 FYNNEI come from the germline V gene.

J is TRBJ2-1 and V is TRBV10-3, with 8 bases aligning to TRBD2. Trimming removed 6 bases from V and 8 bases from J; junction bases left unmatched: 12. The length of the CDR3 is 15 residues. The germline CDR1 and CDR2 sequences are ENHRY and SYGVKD. The CDR3 DNA follows: TGTGCCATCAGGCAACTAACGGGACTAGTCGATGAGCAGTTCTTC. This encodes CAIRQLTGLVDEQFF.

This chain connects TRBV24-1 to TRBJ2-7; D is uncertain. CDR3 length: 13 residues. V was clipped by 1 base and J by 7 bases, with 10 bases between them. Per germline, CDR1 KGHDR and CDR2 SFDVKD. CDR3 amino acids: CATSDFGSAEQYF. The DNA for the CDR3 is TGTGCCACCAGTGATTTCGGGTCGGCGGAGCAGTACTTC.

This clone occurred a few times. The CDR3 sequence is CASSQGSLLGGRGNTEAFF. As DNA, the CDR3 is TGCGCCAGCAGCCAAGGTAGCCTCCTAGGGGGCCGGGGGAACACTGAAGCTTTCTTT. The chain is built from TRBV4-1 and TRBJ1-1, with TRBD1 identical over 7 bases. The CDR3 is made up of 19 amino acids. The junction had 15 bases not matched to a gene; V was cut back by 1 base and J by 1 base. Germline CDR1 and CDR2: MGHRA and YSYEKL.

The rearrangement joins TRBV27 to TRBJ2-7; tentatively, D is TRBD2 (6 bases). V lost 8 bases, J lost 2 bases, and 10 bases lay in between. The CDR3 sequence is 12 residues long. Germline CDR1 MNHEY, CDR2 SMNVEV (reference sequence). The CDR3 sequence is CASGDSAYEQYF. Written as DNA, the CDR3 is TGTGCCAGCGGGGACTCCGCCTACGAGCAGTACTTC.

Written as DNA, the CDR3 is TGTGCCAGCACCCCCGGAGCGGGAGGAGGGTTTGGTGAGCAGTTCTTC. Translation: CASTPGAGGGFGEQFF. The chain carries TRBV4-2 and TRBJ2-1, with TRBD2 matching 9 bases. The CDR3 has 16 residues. CDR1 LGHNA and CDR2 YNFKEQ come from the germline V gene. J gave up 9 bases and V 7 bases, and 16 bases lay outside the gene matches.

The chain is built from TRBV5-5 and TRBJ2-2, with TRBD1 as a possible D gene (6 bases). Germline V lookup: CDR1 SGHKS, CDR2 YYEKEE (reference sequence). V was clipped by 7 bases and J by 1 base, with 14 bases between them. CDR3 length: 15 amino acids. Here the CDR3 reads CASDTGTMNTGELFF. For the CDR3, the DNA is TGTGCCAGCGACACAGGGACAATGAACACCGGGGAGCTGTTTTTT.

This sequence joins TRBV7-8 and TRBJ1-1; 9 positions match TRBD1. Germline lookup yields CDR1 SGHVS and CDR2 FQNEAQ. This CDR3 region has 14 residues. The J segment lost 7 bases and the V segment lost 4 bases, leaving 7 bases of the junction unmatched. In nucleotides, the CDR3 is TGTGCCAGCAGCTATGTGGGACAGGGTCGTGAAGCTTTCTTT. It encodes CASSYVGQGREAFF.

This clone was picked up a small number of times. This chain uses TRBV5-1 with TRBJ1-1; perhaps TRBD1 as D (6 bases). V gave up 4 bases and J gave up 1 base, with 17 bases separating them. Germline CDR1 reads SGHRS; CDR2 reads YFSETQ. The CDR3 is 16 residues long. In DNA form, the CDR3 reads TGCGCCAGCAGCCGGAGAAACAGGGTTAAGAACACTGAAGCTTTCTTT. Encoded protein: CASSRRNRVKNTEAFF.

The V gene is TRBV10-3, the J gene TRBJ1-6; the match to TRBD1 covers 7 bases. The CDR3 contains 17 residues. The ends lost 6 bases at V and 0 bases at J; junction bases unmatched: 8. Per germline, CDR1 ENHRY and CDR2 SYGVKD. The CDR3: CAIRSGQLNSYNSPLHF. CDR3 bases: TGTGCCATCAGGTCGGGACAGCTAAACTCCTATAATTCACCCCTCCACTTT.

The rearrangement joins TRBV10-3 to TRBJ2-4, with D perhaps TRBD1 (6 bases). The CDR3 is 13 residues long. Trimming took 3 bases from V and 6 from J, leaving 9 bases between them. Per germline, CDR1 ENHRY and CDR2 SYGVKD. CDR3 amino acids: CAISDQDRNIQYF. The CDR3 DNA reads as TGTGCCATCAGTGATCAGGACAGAAACATTCAGTACTTC.

The chain's CDR3 is CSVEDTDRGLYF. CDR3 in DNA: TGCAGCGTTGAAGACACGGACAGGGGGTTGTATTTT. V and J are TRBV29-1 and TRBJ2-3; 10 positions agree with TRBD1. There are 12 residues in the CDR3. Germline CDR1 reads SQVTM; CDR2 reads ANQGSEA. Trimming took 0 bases from V and 14 from J; bases not matched to a gene: 5.

Only one count was recorded for this clone. This sequence joins TRBV13 and TRBJ2-1, with D hard to call. V was clipped by 1 base and J by 0 bases, with 7 bases between them. CDR1 PRHDT and CDR2 FYEKMQ come from the germline V gene (reference sequence). The CDR3 is made up of 15 amino acids. CDR3 amino acids: CASSLDSSSYNEQFF. CDR3 in DNA: TGTGCCAGCAGCTTAGACAGTAGCTCCTACAATGAGCAGTTCTTC. The full variable domain, in which reference TRBV13 and TRBJ2-1 provide the parts outside the CDR3, is AAGVIQSPRHLIKEKRETATLKCYPIPRHDTVYWYQQGPGQDPQFLISFYEKMQSDKGSIPDRFSAQQFSDYHSELNMSSLELGDSALYFCASSLDSSSYNEQFFGPGTRLTVL.

This clone has more than one count but fewer than ten. This chain links TRBV28 with TRBJ1-2, with TRBD1 identical over 7 bases. CDR1 is MDHEN, CDR2 SYDVKM, per germline. The CDR3 totals 12 residues. Trimming cost V 8 bases and J 6 bases; bases outside gene matches: 6. CDR3 DNA sequence: TGTGCCAGCGAGACAGGGCTGGATGGCTACACCTTC. Its protein product is CASETGLDGYTF.

The J gene is TRBJ2-5, the V gene TRBV15; perhaps TRBD2 as D (6 bases). The CDR3 is 16 residues long. V was cut by 1 base and J by 4 bases, with 16 bases left in between. CDR1 and CDR2 from the germline V gene are LNHNV and YYDKDF (reference sequence). CDR3 amino acids: CATSRGTIRRGETQYF. The CDR3 nucleotides read TGTGCCACCAGCAGAGGGACAATTCGGAGGGGAGAGACCCAGTACTTC.

The rearrangement links TRBV5-5 to TRBJ2-6, with TRBD1 matching 8 bases. Per germline, CDR1 SGHKS and CDR2 YYEKEE (reference sequence). V lost 1 base to trimming and J lost 4 bases; unmatched junction nucleotides: 10. This CDR3 is built from 18 residues. As DNA, the CDR3 is TGTGCCAGCAGCTTGTGGACAGGGCCCTCCGCCGGGGCCAACGTCCTGACTTTC. Translated, it gives CASSLWTGPSAGANVLTF.

The CDR3 reads CARRSRNEQFF. The DNA for the CDR3 is TGTGCCAGAAGGTCGAGGAATGAGCAGTTCTTC. The chain has TRBV5-3 and TRBJ2-1; no firm D call. TRBV5-3 is assigned to the ORF class and has an uncertain function. This CDR3 region has 11 residues. V lost 5 bases, J lost 7 bases, and 7 bases lay in between.

This rearrangement joins TRBV6-5 to TRBJ1-2; TRBD1 aligns across 10 bases. Looked up from germline, CDR1 is MNHEY and CDR2 is SVGAGI. Trimming at V came to 7 bases and at J to 4 bases, leaving 3 bases not matched to a gene. CDR3 length: 13 amino acids. The CDR3 coding sequence is TGTGCCAGCACCCGGGACAGGGGCTATGGCTACACCTTC. It translates to CASTRDRGYGYTF.

The genes are TRBV6-1 and TRBJ2-3, with TRBD2 as a possible D gene (5 bases). Germline V gene lookup returns CDR1 MNHNS and CDR2 SASEGT. This CDR3 is 16 amino acids long. V shed 4 bases and J shed 6 bases, with 20 bases lying between them. The chain's CDR3 is CASSALTWEPSDTQYF. For the CDR3, the DNA is TGTGCCAGCAGTGCCCTAACCTGGGAGCCGAGTGATACGCAGTATTTT.

The CDR3 nucleotides are TGTGCCAGTAGTCCCTCTCGACTAGCGGGAGTTAGGAACGAGCAGTACTTC. Protein sequence: CASSPSRLAGVRNEQYF. V is TRBV19 and J is TRBJ2-7; TRBD2 agrees at 12 bases. Germline values: CDR1 LNHDA, CDR2 SQIVND (reference sequence). V lost 5 bases, J lost 5 bases, and 13 bases stayed unmatched. The CDR3 has 17 amino acids.

The chain recombines TRBV2 with TRBJ1-2, with a tentative D call TRBD1 (6 bases). In germline, CDR1 is SNHLY, CDR2 FYNNEI. The CDR3 loop spans 15 amino acids. V was trimmed by 2 bases and J by 3 bases, leaving 13 bases between them. The CDR3 DNA reads as TGTGCCAGCAGTGAAAGGGGGACCCGCGACTATGGCTACACCTTC. This encodes CASSERGTRDYGYTF.

The chain employs TRBV10-1 and TRBJ2-5, with a weak D call TRBD2 (6 bases). This CDR3 spans 15 amino acids. The V end was cut by 2 bases, the J end by 2 bases, with 12 bases between. Germline assignment: CDR1 WNHNN and CDR2 SYGVQD (reference sequence). The CDR3: CASSETRDFQETQYF. The CDR3 coding sequence is TGCGCCAGCAGTGAGACCAGGGACTTTCAAGAGACCCAGTACTTC.

As DNA, the CDR3 is TGTGCCAGCAGAAGACAGGGGAACACTGAAGCTTTCTTT. Its translation is CASRRQGNTEAFF. The J gene is TRBJ1-1, the V gene TRBV12-3 or TRBV12-4; the match to TRBD1 covers 7 bases. V shed 6 bases and J 1 base; nucleotides not matched to a gene: 2. The length of the CDR3 is 13 residues.

The chain is built from TRBV14 and TRBJ2-2; TRBD2 matches at 9 bases. The V segment lost 2 bases and the J segment 0 bases; nucleotides outside the gene matches: 10. This CDR3 comprises 19 residues. CDR1 and CDR2 (germline): SGHDN, FVKESK. Here the CDR3 reads CASSQFSGSFYANTGELFF. The CDR3 DNA follows: TGTGCCAGCAGCCAATTTAGCGGGAGTTTTTACGCGAACACCGGGGAGCTGTTTTTT.